The source of this T cell receptor (beta chain) is a study of CD8 T cells in Susac syndrome. This CDR3 region has 13 residues. CDR1 and CDR2 from the germline V gene are GTSNPN and SVGIG (reference sequence). With random hexamers, roughly 0.5 to 1 ug RNA was reverse transcribed. An immunoSEQ multiplex PCR amplified TCR beta CDR3 over 54 Vbeta and 13 Jbeta. TCRdb independently ran MiXCR on the immunoSEQ multiplex PCR reads; one entry per CDR3 protein. The sample records about 90,000 distinct CDR3 sequences, 90% to 97% being singletons. V usage is TRBV30 and J usage is TRBJ1-5, with 7 positions matching TRBD1. The sequence was collected from a human donor with Susac syndrome. Sequenced: CD8+ T cells from PBMCs. The CDR3 protein is CATEGQGGQPQHF. CDR3 sequence (DNA): TGTGCTACAGAGGGGCAGGGGGGTCAGCCCCAGCATTTT.